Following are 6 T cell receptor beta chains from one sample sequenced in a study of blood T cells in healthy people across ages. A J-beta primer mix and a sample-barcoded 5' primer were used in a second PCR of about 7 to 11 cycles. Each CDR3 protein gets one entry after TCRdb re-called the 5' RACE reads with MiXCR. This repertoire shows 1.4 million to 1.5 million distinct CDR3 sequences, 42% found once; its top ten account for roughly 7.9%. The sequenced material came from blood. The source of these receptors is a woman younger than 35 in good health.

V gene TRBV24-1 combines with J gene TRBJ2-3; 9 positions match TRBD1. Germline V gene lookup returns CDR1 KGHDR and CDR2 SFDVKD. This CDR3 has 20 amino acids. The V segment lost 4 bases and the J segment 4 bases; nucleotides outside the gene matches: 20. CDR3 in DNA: TGTGCCACCAGTGACCCCGGTTTCGGTACGGACAGGGGAAGCCCAGATACGCAGTATTTT. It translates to CATSDPGFGTDRGSPDTQYF.

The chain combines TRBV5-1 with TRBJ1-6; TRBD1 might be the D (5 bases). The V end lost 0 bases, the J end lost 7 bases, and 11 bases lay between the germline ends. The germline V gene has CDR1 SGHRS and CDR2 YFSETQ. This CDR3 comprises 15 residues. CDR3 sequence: CASSLVQGWNSPLHF. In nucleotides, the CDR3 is TGCGCCAGCAGCTTGGTCCAGGGTTGGAATTCACCCCTCCACTTT.

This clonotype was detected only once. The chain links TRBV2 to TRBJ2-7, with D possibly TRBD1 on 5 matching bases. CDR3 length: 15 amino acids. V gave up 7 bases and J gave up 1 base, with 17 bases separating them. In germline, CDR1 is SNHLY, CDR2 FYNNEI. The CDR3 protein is CASNPGIDGSYEQYF. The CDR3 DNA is TGTGCCAGCAACCCAGGGATAGACGGATCCTACGAGCAGTACTTC.

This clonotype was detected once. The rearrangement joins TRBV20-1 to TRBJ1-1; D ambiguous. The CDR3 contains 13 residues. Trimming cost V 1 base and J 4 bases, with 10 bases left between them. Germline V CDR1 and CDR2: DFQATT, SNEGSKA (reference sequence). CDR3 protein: CSARVRRFTEAFF. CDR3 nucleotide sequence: TGCAGTGCTAGAGTCCGGAGATTCACTGAAGCTTTCTTT.

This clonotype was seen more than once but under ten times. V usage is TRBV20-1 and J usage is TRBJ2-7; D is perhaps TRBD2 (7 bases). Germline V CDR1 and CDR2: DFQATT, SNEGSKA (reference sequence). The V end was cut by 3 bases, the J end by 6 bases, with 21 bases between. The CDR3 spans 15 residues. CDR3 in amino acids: CSASEFRGAIGEQYF. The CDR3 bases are TGCAGTGCTAGTGAATTTCGGGGGGCCATCGGCGAGCAGTACTTC.

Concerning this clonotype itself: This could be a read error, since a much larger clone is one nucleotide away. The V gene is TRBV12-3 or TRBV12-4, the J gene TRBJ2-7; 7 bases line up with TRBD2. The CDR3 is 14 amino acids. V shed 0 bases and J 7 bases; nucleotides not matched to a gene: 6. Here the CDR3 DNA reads TGTGCCAGCAGTTTAGCGCCTAGCGGTAATGAGCAGTACTTC. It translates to CASSLAPSGNEQYF.